This T cell receptor beta chain stems from a study of blood T cell repertoires in COVID-19. About the study: Samples of COVID-19 (acute and convalescent) were obtained from the United States, Italy and Spain. Sources were T cells, B-cell-depleted T cells, or PBMCs; the material itself was cDNA or gDNA.

V lost 7 bases to trimming and J lost 4 bases, with 19 bases between them. CDR1 and CDR2 (germline): MDHEN, SYDVKM. The CDR3 covers 15 residues. The sample holds one count of this clone. In the study's own analysis: The authors estimated nucleated cell counts from reference gene primer amplification. The repertoire was sequenced with immunoSEQ multiplex PCR; TCRdb's copy has only in-frame clones and lacks some. From that table come the V and J calls and clone size; the DNA was used to work out D and trimming. This table holds approximately 290,000 clones, roughly 90% found once. The rearrangement uses TRBV28 and TRBJ1-2; possible D gene TRBD1, 5 bases. The sequenced sample consisted of peripheral blood. The TCR originated in a woman in her twenties or thirties with COVID-19, enrolled during active disease. Here the CDR3 reads CASTSQGTRGYGYTF. The CDR3 DNA follows: TGTGCCAGCACCTCCCAGGGAACTCGAGGCTATGGCTACACCTTC.